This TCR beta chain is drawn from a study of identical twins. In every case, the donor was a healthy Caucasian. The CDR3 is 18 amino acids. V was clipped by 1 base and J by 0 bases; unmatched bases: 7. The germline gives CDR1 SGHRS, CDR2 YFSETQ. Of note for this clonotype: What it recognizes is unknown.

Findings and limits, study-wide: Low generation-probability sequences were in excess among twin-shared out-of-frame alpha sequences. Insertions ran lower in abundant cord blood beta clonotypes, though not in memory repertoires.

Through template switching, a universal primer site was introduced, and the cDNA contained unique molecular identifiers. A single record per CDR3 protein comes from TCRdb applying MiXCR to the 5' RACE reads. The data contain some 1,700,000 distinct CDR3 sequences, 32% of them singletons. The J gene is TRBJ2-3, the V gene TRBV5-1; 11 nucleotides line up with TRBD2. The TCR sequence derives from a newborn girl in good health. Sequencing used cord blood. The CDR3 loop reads CASSLPRTSGLSTDTQYF. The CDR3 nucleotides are TGCGCCAGCAGCTTGCCCCGGACTAGCGGGCTGAGCACAGATACGCAGTATTTT.